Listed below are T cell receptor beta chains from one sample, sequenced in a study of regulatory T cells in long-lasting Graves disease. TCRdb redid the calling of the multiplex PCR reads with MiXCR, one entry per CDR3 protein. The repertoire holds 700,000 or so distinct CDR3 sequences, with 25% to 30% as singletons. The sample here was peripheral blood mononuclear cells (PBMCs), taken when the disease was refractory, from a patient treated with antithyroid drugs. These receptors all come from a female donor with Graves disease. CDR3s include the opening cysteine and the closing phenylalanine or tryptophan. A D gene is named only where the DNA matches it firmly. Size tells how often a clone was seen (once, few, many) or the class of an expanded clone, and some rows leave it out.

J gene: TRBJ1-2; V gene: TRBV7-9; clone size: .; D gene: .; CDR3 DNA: TGTGCCAGCAGCTTAGGGCGGGACAACTATGGCTACACCTTC; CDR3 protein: CASSLGRDNYGYTF
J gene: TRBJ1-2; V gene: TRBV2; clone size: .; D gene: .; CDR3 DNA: TGTGCCAGCAGTGAGGCCGGACAAATTTTCGGCTATGGCTACACCTTC; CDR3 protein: CASSEAGQIFGYGYTF
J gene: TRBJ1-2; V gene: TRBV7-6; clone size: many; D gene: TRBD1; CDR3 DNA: TGTGCCAGCAGCGGGGGACAGAACTATGGCTACACCTTC; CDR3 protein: CASSGGQNYGYTF
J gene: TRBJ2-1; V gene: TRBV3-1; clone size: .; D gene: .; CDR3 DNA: TGTGCCAGCAGCCAAGATTCTTGGAGCCACAATGAGCAGTTCTTC; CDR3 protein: CASSQDSWSHNEQFF
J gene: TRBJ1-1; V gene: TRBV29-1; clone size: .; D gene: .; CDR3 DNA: TGCAGCGTTGCTCGAGCGGGGACCACTGAAGCTTTCTTT; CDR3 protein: CSVARAGTTEAFF
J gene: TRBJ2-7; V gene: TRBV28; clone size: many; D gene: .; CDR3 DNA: TGTGCCAGCAAGAGGGGGCGGGAGATCCCCCACGAGCAGTACTTC; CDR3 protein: CASKRGREIPHEQYF
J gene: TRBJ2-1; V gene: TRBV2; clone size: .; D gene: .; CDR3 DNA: TGTGCCAGCAGACCAGCCGGGAATGAGCAGTTCTTC; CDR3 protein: CASRPAGNEQFF
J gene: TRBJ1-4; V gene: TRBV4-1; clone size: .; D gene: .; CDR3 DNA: TGCGCCAGCAGCCCATCAGCCGGGGGCAATGAAAAACTGTTTTTT; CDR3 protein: CASSPSAGGNEKLFF
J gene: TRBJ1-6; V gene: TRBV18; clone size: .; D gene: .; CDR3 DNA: TGTGCCAGCTCACCCCCGCGCAGTAATTCACCCCTCCACTTT; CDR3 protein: CASSPPRSNSPLHF
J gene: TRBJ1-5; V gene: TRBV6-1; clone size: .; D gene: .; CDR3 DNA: TGTGCCAGCAGTCTTGACAGCTCGACCGATCAGCCCCAGCATTTT; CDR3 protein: CASSLDSSTDQPQHF
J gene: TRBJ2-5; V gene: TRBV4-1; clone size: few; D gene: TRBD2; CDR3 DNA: TGCGCCAGCAGCCCGAGAGCACTAGCGGCCCGGGCCCAGTACTTC; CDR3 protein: CASSPRALAARAQYF
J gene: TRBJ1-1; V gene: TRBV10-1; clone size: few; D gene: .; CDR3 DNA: TGCGCCAGCAGTGAGGCAGCTGGAGACACTGAAGCTTTCTTT; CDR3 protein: CASSEAAGDTEAFF
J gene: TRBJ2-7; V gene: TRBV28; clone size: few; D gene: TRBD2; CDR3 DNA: TGTGCCAGCAGCTTGTGGGCCGGAACTAGCGGCTACGAGCAGTACTTC; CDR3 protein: CASSLWAGTSGYEQYF
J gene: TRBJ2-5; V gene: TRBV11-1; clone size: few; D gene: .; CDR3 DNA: TGTGCCAGCAGCTTAGATACCGGGACTTTCCAAGAGACCCAGTACTTC; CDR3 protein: CASSLDTGTFQETQYF
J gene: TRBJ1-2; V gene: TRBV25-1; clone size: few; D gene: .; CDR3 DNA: TGTGCCAGCAGCGCAGATTTTCCCTATGGCTACACCTTC; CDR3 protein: CASSADFPYGYTF
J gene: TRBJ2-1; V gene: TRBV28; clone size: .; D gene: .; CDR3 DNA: TGTGCCAGCAGTTCATGGCGAAACAACAATGAGCAGTTCTTC; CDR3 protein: CASSSWRNNNEQFF
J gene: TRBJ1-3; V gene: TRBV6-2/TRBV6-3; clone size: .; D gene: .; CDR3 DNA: TGTGCCAGCAGAAACGGACACCTCAGCTCTGGAAACACCATATATTTT; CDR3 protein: CASRNGHLSSGNTIYF
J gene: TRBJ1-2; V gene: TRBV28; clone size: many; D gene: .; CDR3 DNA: TGTGCCAGCAGTTCGGGACCGCTGTATGGCTACACCTTC; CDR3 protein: CASSSGPLYGYTF
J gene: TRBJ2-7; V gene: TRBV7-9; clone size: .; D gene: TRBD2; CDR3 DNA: TGTGCCAGCAGCTTCAGCACTAGCGGGAGTGAGCAGTACTTC; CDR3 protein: CASSFSTSGSEQYF
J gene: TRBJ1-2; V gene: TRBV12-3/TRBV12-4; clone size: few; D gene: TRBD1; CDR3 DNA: TGTGCCAGCAGCAGGGACAGATATGGCTACACCTTC; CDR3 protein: CASSRDRYGYTF
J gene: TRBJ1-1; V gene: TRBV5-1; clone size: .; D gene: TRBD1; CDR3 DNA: TGCGCCAGCAGCTACCCGGGACAGGGTGAAGCTTTCTTT; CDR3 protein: CASSYPGQGEAFF
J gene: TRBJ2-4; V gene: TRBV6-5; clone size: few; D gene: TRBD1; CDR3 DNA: TGTGCCAGCAGTTACTCAGGACAGGGACTAGCCAAAAACATTCAGTACTTC; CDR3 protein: CASSYSGQGLAKNIQYF
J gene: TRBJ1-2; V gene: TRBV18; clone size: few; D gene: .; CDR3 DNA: TGTGCCAGCTCACCAGCTGGGGACAAGTACTACACCTTC; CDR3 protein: CASSPAGDKYYTF
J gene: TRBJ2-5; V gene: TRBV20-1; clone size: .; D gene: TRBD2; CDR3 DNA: TGCAGTGCTGTAGCGGGAGAGACCCAGTACTTC; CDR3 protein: CSAVAGETQYF
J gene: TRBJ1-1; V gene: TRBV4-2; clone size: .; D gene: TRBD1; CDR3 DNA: TGTGCCAGCAGCCAAGGGTTAGGGGGCAGGAACACTGAAGCTTTCTTT; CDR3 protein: CASSQGLGGRNTEAFF
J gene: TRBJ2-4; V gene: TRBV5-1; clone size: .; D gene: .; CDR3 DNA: TGCGCCAGCAGCTTGGGAGGAGAGGGGGTCAAAAACATTCAGTACTTC; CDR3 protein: CASSLGGEGVKNIQYF
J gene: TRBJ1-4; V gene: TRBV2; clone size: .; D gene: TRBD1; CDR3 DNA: TGTGCCAGCAGCTCCCCAGGGGGCGCGGTAGATGAAAAACTGTTTTTT; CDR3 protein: CASSSPGGAVDEKLFF
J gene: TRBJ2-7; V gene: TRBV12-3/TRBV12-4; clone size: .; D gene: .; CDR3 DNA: TGTGCCAGCAGTTTAAGTGAGGGTAACGCCTACGAGCAGTACTTC; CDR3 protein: CASSLSEGNAYEQYF
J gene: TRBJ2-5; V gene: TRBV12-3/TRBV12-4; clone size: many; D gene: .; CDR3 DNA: TGTGCCAGCAGTCCCTTGAGCGGAGAGACCCAGTACTTC; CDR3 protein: CASSPLSGETQYF
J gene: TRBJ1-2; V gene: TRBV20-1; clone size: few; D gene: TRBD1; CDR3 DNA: TGCAGTGCTAGAGCCTCCTTGCGGACAGGGGGCGGCTATGGCTACACCTTC; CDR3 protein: CSARASLRTGGGYGYTF
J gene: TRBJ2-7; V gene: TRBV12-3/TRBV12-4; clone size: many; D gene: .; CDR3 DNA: TGTGCCAGCAGCCCCGGACTGAGTGAGCAGTACTTC; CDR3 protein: CASSPGLSEQYF
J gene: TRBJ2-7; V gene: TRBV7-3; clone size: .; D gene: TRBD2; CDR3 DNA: TGTGCCAGCAGCCCCATTGGGACTAGCGTTAACGAGCAGTACTTC; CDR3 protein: CASSPIGTSVNEQYF
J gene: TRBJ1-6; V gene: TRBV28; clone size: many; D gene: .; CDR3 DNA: TGTGCCAGCAGTCCGATCGGGGCAGACTATAATTCACCCCTCCACTTT; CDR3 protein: CASSPIGADYNSPLHF
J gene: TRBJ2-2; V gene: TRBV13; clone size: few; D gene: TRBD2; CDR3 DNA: TGTGCCAGCAGCAGGGGACTAGCGGCGAACACCGGGGAGCTGTTTTTT; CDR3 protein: CASSRGLAANTGELFF
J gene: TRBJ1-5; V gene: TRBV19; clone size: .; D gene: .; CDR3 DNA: TGTGCCAGTAGTTCCCGGGATAGAGTCAAGCCCCAGCATTTT; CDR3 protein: CASSSRDRVKPQHF
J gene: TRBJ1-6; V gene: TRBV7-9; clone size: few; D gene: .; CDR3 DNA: TGTGCCAGCAGCCAAGATAATTCACCCCTCCACTTT; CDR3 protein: CASSQDNSPLHF
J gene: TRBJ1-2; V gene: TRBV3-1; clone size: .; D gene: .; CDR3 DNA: TGTGCCAGCAGCCAAGAAGGCGGGAGCTACTATCGCTACACCTTC; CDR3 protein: CASSQEGGSYYRYTF
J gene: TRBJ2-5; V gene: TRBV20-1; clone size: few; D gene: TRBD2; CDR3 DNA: TGCAGTGCTAGCCGGACTAGCGGACTCAAAGAGACCCAGTACTTC; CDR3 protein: CSASRTSGLKETQYF
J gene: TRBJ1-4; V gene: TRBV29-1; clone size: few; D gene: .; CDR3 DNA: TGCAGCGTTGGCCGGGGGGGGGAAAAACTGTTTTTT; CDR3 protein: CSVGRGGEKLFF
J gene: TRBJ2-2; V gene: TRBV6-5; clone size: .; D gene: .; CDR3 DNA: TGTGCCAGCAGTTACCTTACCCTCGGGAACACCGGGGAGCTGTTTTTT; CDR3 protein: CASSYLTLGNTGELFF
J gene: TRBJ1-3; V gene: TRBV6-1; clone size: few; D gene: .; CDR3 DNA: TGTGCCAGCTTAGCGGGGGCAAATGGAAACACCATATATTTT; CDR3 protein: CASLAGANGNTIYF
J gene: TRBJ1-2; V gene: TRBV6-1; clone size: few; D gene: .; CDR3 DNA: TGTGCCAGCACCCCTTGGGGGAGTAGCTTCTATGGCTACACCTTC; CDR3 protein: CASTPWGSSFYGYTF
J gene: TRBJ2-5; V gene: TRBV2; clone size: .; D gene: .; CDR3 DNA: TGTGCCAGCAGCCCCGAAGGGGGGGGGTGGAGAGGAGAGACCCAGTACTTC; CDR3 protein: CASSPEGGGWRGETQYF
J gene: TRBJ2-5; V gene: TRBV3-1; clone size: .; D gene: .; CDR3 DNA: TGTGCCAGCAGCCCCCAAGAACAGGTGCAGGAGACCCAGTACTTC; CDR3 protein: CASSPQEQVQETQYF
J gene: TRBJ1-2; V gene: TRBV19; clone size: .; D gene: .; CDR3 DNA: TGTGCCAGTAGTATACGAGGGTTACATGGCTACACCTTC; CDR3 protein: CASSIRGLHGYTF
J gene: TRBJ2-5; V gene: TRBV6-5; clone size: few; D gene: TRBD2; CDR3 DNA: TGTGCCAGCAGTTACCCGGGGGGAGGAAAGACCCAGTACTTC; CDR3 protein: CASSYPGGGKTQYF
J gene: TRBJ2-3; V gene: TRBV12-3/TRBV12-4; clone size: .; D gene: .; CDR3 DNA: TGTGCCAGCAGTCCTGGGGTGGGGGGGCTGGGAGATACGCAGTATTTT; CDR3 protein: CASSPGVGGLGDTQYF
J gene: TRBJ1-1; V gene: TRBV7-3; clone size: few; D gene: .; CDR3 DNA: TGTGCCAGCAGCGGTTACGGGGGAACTGAAGCTTTCTTT; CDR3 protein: CASSGYGGTEAFF
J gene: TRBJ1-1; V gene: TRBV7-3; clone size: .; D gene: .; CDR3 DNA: TGTGCCAGCAGCTTCCGGCAGGGTATCGTTGAAGCTTTCTTT; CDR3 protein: CASSFRQGIVEAFF